The sequence of this TCR beta chain was determined in a study of shared clonotypes between healthy human individuals. On the study more broadly: Contributing individuals were a couple of females and a few males aged 18 to 49. Three CD4 naive, three CD4 memory, two CD8 naive and one CD8 memory plate were used per donor.

Using immunoSEQ multiplex PCR, the repertoire was profiled, and TCRdb retains in-frame clones only, with some absent. The table records 1,400,000 or so clones, around 98.5% of them present only once. To note about this clone: The sample carries other DNA sequences with the same CDR3.

Germline CDR1 reads SQVTM; CDR2 reads ANQGSEA. V lost 6 bases, J lost 0 bases, and 11 bases lay in between. The CDR3 spans 13 residues. This TCR came from a man between 25 and 39 years old in good health. The specimen was naive CD4+ T cells sorted from blood. Subset given: CD45RA+ positively selected. V and J are TRBV29-1 and TRBJ1-1; D unclear. This chain's CDR3 is CSVGRVLNTEAFF. The CDR3 bases are TGCAGCGTAGGAAGAGTCCTGAACACTGAAGCTTTCTTT.